This record looks at one T cell receptor beta chain sequence and its context. Trimming pared 4 bases from V and 9 bases from J, leaving 14 bases between. There are 13 residues in the CDR3. The V gene's germline CDR1 is SGHRS and CDR2 YFSETQ. The data were taken from a study of glioma-infiltrating T cells after dendritic cell vaccination. Across the whole study: Dendritic cells derived from monocytes and pulsed with autologous tumor lysate formed the vaccine.

Time point reported: after dendritic cell vaccination, including at tumor progression/relapse. The method was immunoSEQ multiplex PCR; TCRdb's version includes in-frame clones alone and lacks a portion of them. The table shows 85,000 or so clones, with roughly 85% occurring only once. The TCR comes from a human donor with glioblastoma. The specimen comprised blood, sampled after dendritic cell vaccination. J is TRBJ1-5 and V is TRBV5-1; tentative D call: TRBD1 (6 bases). CDR3 loop: CASSRGDKGPQHF. DNA of the CDR3: TGCGCCAGCAGCCGGGGGGACAAAGGGCCCCAGCATTTT.